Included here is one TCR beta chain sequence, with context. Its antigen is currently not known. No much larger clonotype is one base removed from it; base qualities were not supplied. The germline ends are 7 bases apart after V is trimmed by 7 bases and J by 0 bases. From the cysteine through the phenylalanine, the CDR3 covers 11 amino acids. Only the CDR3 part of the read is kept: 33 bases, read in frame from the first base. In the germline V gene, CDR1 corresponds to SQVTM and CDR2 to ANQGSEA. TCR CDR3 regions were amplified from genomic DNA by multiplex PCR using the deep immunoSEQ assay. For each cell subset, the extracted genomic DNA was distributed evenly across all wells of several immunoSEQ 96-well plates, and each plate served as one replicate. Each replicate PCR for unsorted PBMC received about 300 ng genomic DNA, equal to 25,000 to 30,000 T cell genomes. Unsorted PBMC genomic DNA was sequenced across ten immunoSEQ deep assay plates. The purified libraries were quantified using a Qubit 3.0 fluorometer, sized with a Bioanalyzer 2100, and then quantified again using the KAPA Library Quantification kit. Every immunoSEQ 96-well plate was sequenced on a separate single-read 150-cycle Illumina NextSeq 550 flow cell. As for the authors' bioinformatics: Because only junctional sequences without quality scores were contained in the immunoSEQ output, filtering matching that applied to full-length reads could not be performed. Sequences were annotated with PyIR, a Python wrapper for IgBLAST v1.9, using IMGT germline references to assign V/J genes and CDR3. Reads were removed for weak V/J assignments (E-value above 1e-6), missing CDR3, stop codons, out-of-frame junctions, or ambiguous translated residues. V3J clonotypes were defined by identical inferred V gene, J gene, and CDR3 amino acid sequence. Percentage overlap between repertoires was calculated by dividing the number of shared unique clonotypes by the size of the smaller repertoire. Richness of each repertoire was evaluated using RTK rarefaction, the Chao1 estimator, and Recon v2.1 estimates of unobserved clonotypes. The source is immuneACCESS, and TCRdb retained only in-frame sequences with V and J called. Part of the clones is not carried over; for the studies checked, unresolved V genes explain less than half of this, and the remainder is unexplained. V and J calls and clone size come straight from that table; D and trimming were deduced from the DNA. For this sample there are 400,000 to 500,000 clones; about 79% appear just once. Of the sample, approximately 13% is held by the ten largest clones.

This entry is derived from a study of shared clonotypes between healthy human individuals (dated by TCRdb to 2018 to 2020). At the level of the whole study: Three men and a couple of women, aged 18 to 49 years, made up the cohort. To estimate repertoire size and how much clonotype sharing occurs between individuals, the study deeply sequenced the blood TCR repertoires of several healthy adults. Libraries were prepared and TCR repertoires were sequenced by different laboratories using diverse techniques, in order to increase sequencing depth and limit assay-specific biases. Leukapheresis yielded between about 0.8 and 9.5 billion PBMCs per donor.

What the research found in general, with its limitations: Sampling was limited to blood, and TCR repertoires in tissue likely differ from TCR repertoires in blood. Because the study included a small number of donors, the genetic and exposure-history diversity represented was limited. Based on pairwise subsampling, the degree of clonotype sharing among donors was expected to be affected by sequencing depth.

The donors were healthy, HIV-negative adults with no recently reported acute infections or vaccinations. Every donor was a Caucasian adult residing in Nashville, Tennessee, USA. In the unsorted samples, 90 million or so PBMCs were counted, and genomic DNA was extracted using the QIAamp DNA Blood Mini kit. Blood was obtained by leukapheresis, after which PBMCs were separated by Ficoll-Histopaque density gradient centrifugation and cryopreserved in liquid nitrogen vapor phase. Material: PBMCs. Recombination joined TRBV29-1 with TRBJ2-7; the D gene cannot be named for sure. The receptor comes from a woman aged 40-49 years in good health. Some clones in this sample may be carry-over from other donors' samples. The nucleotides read TGCAGCGCCCTTAGCTCCTACGAGCAGTACTTC. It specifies CSALSSYEQYF.